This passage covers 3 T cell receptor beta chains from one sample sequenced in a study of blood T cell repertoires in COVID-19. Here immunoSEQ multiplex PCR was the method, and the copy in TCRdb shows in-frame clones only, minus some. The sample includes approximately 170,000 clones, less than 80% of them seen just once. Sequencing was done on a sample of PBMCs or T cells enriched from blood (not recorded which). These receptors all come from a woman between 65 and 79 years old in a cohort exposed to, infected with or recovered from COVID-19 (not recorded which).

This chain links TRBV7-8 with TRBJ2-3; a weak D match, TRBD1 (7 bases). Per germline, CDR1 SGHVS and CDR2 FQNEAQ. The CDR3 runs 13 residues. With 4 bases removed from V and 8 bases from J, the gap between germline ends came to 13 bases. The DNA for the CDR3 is TGTGCCAGCAGCTCAGGGGGGCGTCCTACGCAGTATTTT. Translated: CASSSGGRPTQYF.

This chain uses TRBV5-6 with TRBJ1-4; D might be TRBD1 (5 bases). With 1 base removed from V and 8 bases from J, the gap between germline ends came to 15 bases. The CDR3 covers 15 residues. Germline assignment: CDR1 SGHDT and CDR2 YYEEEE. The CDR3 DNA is TGTGCCAGCAGCTTGTTGGTGGGGCCGGGCGAAAAACTGTTTTTT. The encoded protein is CASSLLVGPGEKLFF.

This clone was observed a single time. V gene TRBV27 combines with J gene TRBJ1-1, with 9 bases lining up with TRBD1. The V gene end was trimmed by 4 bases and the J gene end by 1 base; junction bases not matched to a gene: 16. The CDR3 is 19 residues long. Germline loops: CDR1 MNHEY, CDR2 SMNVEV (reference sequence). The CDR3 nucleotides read TGTGCCAGCAGTTATGGGGGACAGGGTCTTTTTCGAAGGAACACTGAAGCTTTCTTT. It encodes CASSYGGQGLFRRNTEAFF.